This TCR beta chain was sequenced during a study of T cell changes during pregnancy in multiple sclerosis. The CDR3 runs to 13 residues. V was cut by 2 bases and J by 4 bases, with 6 bases left in between. Per germline, CDR1 MNHNY and CDR2 SVGAGI (reference sequence). The assay was immunoSEQ multiplex PCR, and TCRdb's table has in-frame clones only and misses some. The sample yields around 24,000 clones, around 86% seen once. This receptor was taken from a female donor in good health, enrolled as a control in a pregnancy study. The material was CD4+ T cells from peripheral blood mononuclear cells, obtained in the second trimester of pregnancy. V gene TRBV6-6 combines with J gene TRBJ2-1; D is unresolved. The chain's CDR3 is CASSYGEYNEQFF. The CDR3 coding sequence is TGTGCCAGCAGTTACGGAGAATACAATGAGCAGTTCTTC.